The rows below give T cell receptor beta chains drawn from one sample of a study of CD8+ T cells in alopecia areata. TCRdb keeps only in-frame clones here, not all; method: immunoSEQ multiplex PCR. The repertoire includes 120,000 or so clones, about 50% of them detected once, and roughly a tenth sits in the top ten. Sequencing used NKG2D-low CD8+ T cells sorted from blood. These receptors came from a human donor with alopecia areata. The CDR3 runs from the conserved cysteine through the conserved F or W. The D gene is left open where the match is weak. Some rows have no size entry. The others give once, few or many, or a class for an expanded clone.

>TRBJ2-2|TRBV29-1|NA|NA
TGCAGCGGCCGGGACCCGGACACCGGGGAGCTGTTTTTT
CSGRDPDTGELFF
>TRBJ2-7|TRBV4-1|NA|NA
TGCGCCAGCAGCCAAGGATCAGGGCGGAACGAGCAGTACTTC
CASSQGSGRNEQYF
>TRBJ2-1|TRBV2|NA|NA
TGTGCCAGCAGTGTCACCTCGGACCCGTACAATGAGCAGTTCTTC
CASSVTSDPYNEQFF
>TRBJ1-2|TRBV29-1|NA|few
TGCAGCGGGGACGGAGGGGCGGATGGCTACACCTTC
CSGDGGADGYTF
>TRBJ1-2|TRBV14|TRBD1|NA
TGTGCCAGCAGCCGACAAGACAGGGGGCGAAGTAGCTACACCTTC
CASSRQDRGRSSYTF
>TRBJ2-1|TRBV4-1|NA|NA
TGCGCCAGCAGCCAAGCTCCTAGCCTAGATGAGCAGTTCTTC
CASSQAPSLDEQFF
>TRBJ2-4|TRBV30|NA|few
TGTGCCTGGAGTCTGACAATAGCCAAAAACATTCAGTACTTC
CAWSLTIAKNIQYF
>TRBJ2-1|TRBV2|TRBD1|few
TGTGCCAGCAGTGAGACGACAGGGTTCTACAATGAGCAGTTCTTC
CASSETTGFYNEQFF
>TRBJ2-7|TRBV11-2|NA|NA
TGTGCCAGCAGCTGGGGGCGGGAGCAGTACTTC
CASSWGREQYF
>TRBJ2-2|TRBV2|NA|few
TGTGCCAGCAGCGGAGGGCTGAGGGAGCTGTTTTTT
CASSGGLRELFF
>TRBJ2-6|TRBV29-1|TRBD1|NA
TGCAGCGTTCCGGGACAGTCCTCTGGGGCCAACGTCCTGACTTTC
CSVPGQSSGANVLTF
>TRBJ1-1|TRBV30|NA|few
TGTGCCTGGAGTGTTTCGGTGAACACTGAAGCTTTCTTT
CAWSVSVNTEAFF
>TRBJ2-1|TRBV4-1|NA|NA
TGCGCCAGCAGCCAATCGGAGTTCTCCTACAATGAGCAGTTCTTC
CASSQSEFSYNEQFF
>TRBJ2-4|TRBV5-1|NA|NA
TGCGCCAGCAGCTTTGAGGTGACCAAAAACATTCAGTACTTC
CASSFEVTKNIQYF
>TRBJ2-2|TRBV25-1|NA|NA
TGTGCCAGCAAGGGACCCACCGGGGAGCTGTTTTTT
CASKGPTGELFF
>TRBJ2-1|TRBV15|NA|NA
TGTGCCACCAGCAGAGCGTCGGATGAGCAGTTCTTC
CATSRASDEQFF
>TRBJ2-7|TRBV5-4|TRBD2|NA
TGTGCCAGCAGCCAGGCGGGGGGGCTTCCTGACGAGCAGTACTTC
CASSQAGGLPDEQYF
>TRBJ2-7|TRBV2|NA|NA
TGTGCCAGCAGACAAGTGAACGAGCAGTACTTC
CASRQVNEQYF
>TRBJ2-7|TRBV28|TRBD1|NA
TGTGCCAGCAGTTTCCCCGGGGCAGGGGGCTCCTACGAGCAGTACTTC
CASSFPGAGGSYEQYF
>TRBJ1-1|TRBV27|NA|NA
TGTGCCAGCAGTTTAGGGGGTGAAGCTTTCTTT
CASSLGGEAFF
>TRBJ2-1|TRBV29-1|NA|NA
TGCAGCGGAACCCTTGGACAGTACAATGAGCAGTTCTTC
CSGTLGQYNEQFF
>TRBJ2-1|TRBV27|NA|NA
TGTGCCAGCAGTTCCAGGGTCGTAATTTACAATGAGCAGTTCTTC
CASSSRVVIYNEQFF
>TRBJ2-7|TRBV29-1|TRBD1|few
TGCAGCGTTGAACGCCCCGGACAGGGGGCTAACGAGCAGTACTTC
CSVERPGQGANEQYF
>TRBJ2-2|TRBV28|NA|NA
TGTGCCAGCAGTTCACCTAACGGGGAGCTGTTTTTT
CASSSPNGELFF
>TRBJ2-7|TRBV30|TRBD2|NA
TGTGCCTGGAACCGGGGGGGCTACGAGCAGTACTTC
CAWNRGGYEQYF
>TRBJ2-7|TRBV30|NA|NA
TGTGCCTGGGACTCCCGGGCGGGCCTGGGGGAGCAGTACTTC
CAWDSRAGLGEQYF
>TRBJ2-7|TRBV28|TRBD1|few
TGTGCCAGCAGCTGGTCCGGGACAGGGGGCTTGGTGCAGTACTTC
CASSWSGTGGLVQYF
>TRBJ2-7|TRBV2|TRBD1|few
TGTGCCATTCAGGGACAGTCAATCCACGAGCAGTACTTC
CAIQGQSIHEQYF
>TRBJ2-1|TRBV27|TRBD2|NA
TGTGCCAGCAGGCGGGAGGGCCCGGTCAATGAGCAGTTCTTC
CASRREGPVNEQFF
>TRBJ2-5|TRBV18|TRBD2|NA
TGTGCCAGCTCACCACCGGCGGGAGAAGAGACCCAGTACTTC
CASSPPAGEETQYF
>TRBJ2-7|TRBV29-1|TRBD2|NA
TGCAGCGTTGTCCGGGGGGACTACGAGCAGTACTTC
CSVVRGDYEQYF
>TRBJ1-2|TRBV30|TRBD1|NA
TGTGCCTGGTCCTACAGGGGAGCCAACTATGGCTACACCTTC
CAWSYRGANYGYTF
>TRBJ1-1|TRBV29-1|NA|NA
TGCAGCGCCTGGACTCCGACTGAAGCTTTCTTT
CSAWTPTEAFF
>TRBJ1-5|TRBV6-5|NA|NA
TGTGCCAGCAGTCCCGGGGGGTGGAGGCCCCAGCATTTT
CASSPGGWRPQHF
>TRBJ1-4|TRBV29-1|NA|NA
TGCAGCGTTGTCAGACCAACTAATGAAAAGCTGTTTTTT
CSVVRPTNEKLFF
>TRBJ2-2|TRBV29-1|TRBD2|once
TGCAGCGTTGAGGCGACTAGCTCTTTTACCGGGGAGCTGTTTTTT
CSVEATSSFTGELFF
>TRBJ2-1|TRBV30|TRBD2|NA
TGTGCCTGGAGTGATGCGACTAGCGGGGGTTTCAATGAGCAGTTCTTC
CAWSDATSGGFNEQFF
>TRBJ2-2|TRBV2|TRBD1|few
TGTGCCAGCAGTTACAGGGGGCTTGGCACCGGGGAGCTGTTTTTT
CASSYRGLGTGELFF
>TRBJ2-5|TRBV28|NA|once
TGTGCCAGCGATACCGGGACGGACCAAGAGACCCAGTACTTC
CASDTGTDQETQYF
>TRBJ2-1|TRBV4-1|NA|NA
TGCGCCAGCAGCCAAGTATCGCATGAGCAGTTCTTC
CASSQVSHEQFF
>TRBJ2-1|TRBV29-1|NA|NA
TGCAGCGTAGATATCAGGAATGAGCAGTTCTTC
CSVDIRNEQFF
>TRBJ2-3|TRBV28|TRBD2|few
TGTGCCAGCAGTTCCTATGGACTAGCGGGAGTTGTAGATACGCAGTATTTT
CASSSYGLAGVVDTQYF
>TRBJ2-3|TRBV7-9|NA|NA
TGTGCCAGCAGCTCGCTCTGGACCCGGGATACGCAGTATTTT
CASSSLWTRDTQYF
>TRBJ1-1|TRBV29-1|NA|few
TGCAGCGCGTTCACAGGGAAGCCTGAAGCTTTCTTT
CSAFTGKPEAFF
>TRBJ1-1|TRBV28|TRBD1|few
TGTGCCAGCAGTTTGGGACAGGTGAACACTGAAGCTTTCTTT
CASSLGQVNTEAFF
>TRBJ2-1|TRBV29-1|NA|few
TGCAGCGTTGACAGTCTGTACAATGAGCAGTTCTTC
CSVDSLYNEQFF
>TRBJ1-3|TRBV29-1|TRBD1|few
TGCAGCGTTGAAGACAGGGGGGGCTCTGGAAACACCATATATTTT
CSVEDRGGSGNTIYF
>TRBJ2-5|TRBV9|NA|NA
TGTGCCAGCAGCGTAGACGGAGAGACCCAGTACTTC
CASSVDGETQYF
>TRBJ2-3|TRBV12-5|NA|NA
TGTGCTAGTGGTTTGGTACTTGGTGCCTCAGATACGCAGTATTTT
CASGLVLGASDTQYF
>TRBJ1-2|TRBV21-1|NA|few
TGTGCCAGCAGTACTCTCTTCAGGGGGCGAAAGGGCTACACCTTC
CASSTLFRGRKGYTF
>TRBJ2-1|TRBV30|NA|NA
TGTGCCTGGACCACTCTGCGTAATGAGCAGTTCTTC
CAWTTLRNEQFF
>TRBJ2-5|TRBV30|NA|NA
TGTGCCTGGAGTGTACTTGGAGAAGAGACCCAGTACTTC
CAWSVLGEETQYF
>TRBJ2-3|TRBV6-5|NA|NA
TGTGCCAGCAGCCGGGGTTGGACAGATACGCAGTATTTT
CASSRGWTDTQYF
>TRBJ1-3|TRBV30|NA|once
TGTGCCTGGAGTCGGCCAGTCTCTGGAAACACCATATATTTT
CAWSRPVSGNTIYF
>TRBJ2-7|TRBV30|NA|NA
TGTGCCTGGAGTGTTGGCCACTACGAGCAGTACTTC
CAWSVGHYEQYF
>TRBJ2-2|TRBV15|NA|few
TGTGCCACCAGCAGCCCTTGGTCAGGGGACGGGGAGCTGTTTTTT
CATSSPWSGDGELFF
>TRBJ2-1|TRBV7-8|NA|few
TGTGCCAGCAGCTTAGTGCTCTTGGGCCCCGAGAATGAGCAGTTCTTC
CASSLVLLGPENEQFF